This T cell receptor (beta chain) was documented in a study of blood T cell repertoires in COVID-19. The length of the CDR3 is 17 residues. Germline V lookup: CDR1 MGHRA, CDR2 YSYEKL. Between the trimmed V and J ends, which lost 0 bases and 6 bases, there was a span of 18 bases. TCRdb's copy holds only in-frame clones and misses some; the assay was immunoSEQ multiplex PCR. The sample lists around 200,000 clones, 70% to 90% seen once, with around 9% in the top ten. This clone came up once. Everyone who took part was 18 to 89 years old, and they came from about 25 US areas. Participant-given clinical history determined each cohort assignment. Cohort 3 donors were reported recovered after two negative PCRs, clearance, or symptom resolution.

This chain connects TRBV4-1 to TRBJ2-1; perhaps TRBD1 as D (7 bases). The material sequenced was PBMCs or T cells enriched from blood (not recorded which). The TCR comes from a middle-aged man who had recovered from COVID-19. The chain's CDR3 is CASSQDNHRGGGNEQFF. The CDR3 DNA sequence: TGCGCCAGCAGCCAAGACAACCACAGGGGAGGCGGCAATGAGCAGTTCTTC.